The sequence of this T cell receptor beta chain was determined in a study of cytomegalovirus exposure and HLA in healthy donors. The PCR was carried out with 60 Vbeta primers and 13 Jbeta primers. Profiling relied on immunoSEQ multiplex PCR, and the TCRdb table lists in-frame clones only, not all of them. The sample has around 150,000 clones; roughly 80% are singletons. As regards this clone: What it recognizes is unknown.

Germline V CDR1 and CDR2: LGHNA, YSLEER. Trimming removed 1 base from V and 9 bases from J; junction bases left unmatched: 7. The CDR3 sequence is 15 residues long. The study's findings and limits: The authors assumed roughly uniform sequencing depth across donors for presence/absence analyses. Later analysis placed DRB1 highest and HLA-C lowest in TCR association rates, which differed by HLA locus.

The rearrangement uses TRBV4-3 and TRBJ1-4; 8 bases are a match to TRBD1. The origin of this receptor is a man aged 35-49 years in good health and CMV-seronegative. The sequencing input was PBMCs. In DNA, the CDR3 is TGCGCCAGCAGCCAAGTTGTGACAGGGGCCAAAAAACTGTTTTTT. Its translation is CASSQVVTGAKKLFF.